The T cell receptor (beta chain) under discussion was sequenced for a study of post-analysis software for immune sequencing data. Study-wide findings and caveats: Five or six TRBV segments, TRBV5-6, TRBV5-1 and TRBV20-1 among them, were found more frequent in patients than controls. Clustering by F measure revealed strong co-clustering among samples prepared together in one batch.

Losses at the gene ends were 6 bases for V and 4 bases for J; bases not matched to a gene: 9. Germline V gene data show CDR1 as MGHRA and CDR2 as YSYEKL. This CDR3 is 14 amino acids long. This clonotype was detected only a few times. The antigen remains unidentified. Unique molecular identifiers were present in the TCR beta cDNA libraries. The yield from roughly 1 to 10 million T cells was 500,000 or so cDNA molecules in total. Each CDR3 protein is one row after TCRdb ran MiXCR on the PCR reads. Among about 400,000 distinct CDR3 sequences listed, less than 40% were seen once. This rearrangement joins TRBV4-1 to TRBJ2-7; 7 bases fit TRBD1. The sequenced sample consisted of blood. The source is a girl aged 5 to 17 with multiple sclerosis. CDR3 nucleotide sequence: TGCGCCAGCAGTCCGGGACAGAAACTATACGAGCAGTACTTC. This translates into CASSPGQKLYEQYF.